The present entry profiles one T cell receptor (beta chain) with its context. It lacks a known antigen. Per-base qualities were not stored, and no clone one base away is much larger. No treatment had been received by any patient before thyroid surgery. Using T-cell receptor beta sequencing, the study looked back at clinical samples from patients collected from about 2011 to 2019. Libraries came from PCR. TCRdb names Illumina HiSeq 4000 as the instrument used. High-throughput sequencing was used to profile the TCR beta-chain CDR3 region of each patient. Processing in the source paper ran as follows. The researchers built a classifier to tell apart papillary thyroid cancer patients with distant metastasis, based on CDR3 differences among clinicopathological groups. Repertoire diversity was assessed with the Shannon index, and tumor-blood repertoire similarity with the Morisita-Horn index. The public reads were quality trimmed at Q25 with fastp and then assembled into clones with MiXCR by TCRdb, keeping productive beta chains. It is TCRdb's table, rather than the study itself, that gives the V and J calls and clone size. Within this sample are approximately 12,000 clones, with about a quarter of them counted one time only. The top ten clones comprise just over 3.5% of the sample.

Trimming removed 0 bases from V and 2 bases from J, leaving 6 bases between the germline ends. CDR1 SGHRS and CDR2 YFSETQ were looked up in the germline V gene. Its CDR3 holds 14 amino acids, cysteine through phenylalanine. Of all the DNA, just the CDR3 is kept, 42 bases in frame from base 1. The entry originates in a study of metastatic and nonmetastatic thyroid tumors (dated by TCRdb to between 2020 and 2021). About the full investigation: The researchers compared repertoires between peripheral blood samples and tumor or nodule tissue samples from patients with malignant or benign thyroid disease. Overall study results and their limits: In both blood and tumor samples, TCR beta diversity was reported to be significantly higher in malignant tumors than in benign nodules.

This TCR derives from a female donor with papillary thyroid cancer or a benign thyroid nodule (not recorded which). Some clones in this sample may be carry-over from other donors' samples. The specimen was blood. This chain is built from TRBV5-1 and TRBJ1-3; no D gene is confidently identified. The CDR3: CASSLDGAGNTIYF. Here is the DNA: TGCGCCAGCAGCTTGGACGGGGCTGGAAACACCATATATTTT.